A single sample is the source of the 9 T cell receptor beta chains below, sequenced in a study of glioma-infiltrating T cells. Amplification of TCR alpha and beta CDR3 regions from RNA used iRepertoire nested multiplex PCR. TCRdb fed the multiplex PCR reads into MiXCR, producing one record per CDR3 protein. The table has about 110,000 distinct CDR3 sequences, around a quarter seen once; the top ten hold 35%. Material for sequencing was glioma tissue, nonneoplastic brain tissue, or PBMCs (not recorded which). The receptors here all came from a human donor with low-grade glioma or glioblastoma, undergoing nonglioma brain surgery, or in good health (not recorded which).

There are a few counts of this clonotype. The CDR3 here is CASRTGTTRETQYF. In DNA, the CDR3 is TGTGCCAGCAGGACCGGGACGACCCGAGAGACCCAGTACTTC. The chain is built from TRBV11-2 and TRBJ2-5, with D possibly being TRBD1 or TRBD2 (5 bases each). CDR1 and CDR2 from the germline V gene are SGHAT and FQNNGV. The CDR3 length is 14 residues. With 6 bases removed from V and 4 bases from J, the gap between germline ends came to 15 bases.

This clonotype was observed at least ten times. V is TRBV30 and J is TRBJ1-1; D not certain. CDR3 length: 13 residues. The germline gives CDR1 GTSNPN, CDR2 SVGIG (reference sequence). Trimming left V 2 bases short and J 0 bases short, with 7 bases between. This CDR3 is CAWSQKVNTEAFF. The CDR3 DNA follows: TGTGCCTGGAGTCAAAAGGTGAACACTGAAGCTTTCTTT. Based on the CDR3 plus reference TRBV30 and TRBJ1-1, the full variable domain is SQTIHQWPATLVQPVGSPLSLECTVEGTSNPNLYWYRQAAGRGLQLLFYSVGIGQISSEVPQNLSASRPQDRQFILSSKKLLLSDSGFYLCAWSQKVNTEAFFGQGTRLTVV.

This chain connects TRBV11-3 to TRBJ1-2; D is unresolved. Germline CDR1 and CDR2: SGHNT and YENEEA. This CDR3 comprises 18 residues. The V end was cut by 1 base, the J end by 5 bases, with 23 bases between. The CDR3, as DNA: TGTGCCAGCAGCTTAGCCCGCAGTTCGGACGGAAGAAAGTATGGCTACACCTTC. It yields the protein CASSLARSSDGRKYGYTF.

This clonotype was detected only a few times. The chain combines TRBV10-3 with TRBJ2-2; 8 nucleotides align to TRBD2. The CDR3 runs to 15 residues. Germline V gene sequence: CDR1 ENHRY, CDR2 SYGVKD. V lost 3 bases and J lost 7; bases outside the gene matches: 7. The CDR3 reads CAISDRGLDGGELFF. CDR3 DNA sequence: TGTGCCATCAGTGACAGGGGACTAGACGGCGGGGAGCTGTTTTTT.

The CDR3 region is CASSSRTGVMHEQYF. The CDR3 nucleotides read TGCGCCAGCAGCTCCCGGACAGGGGTTATGCACGAGCAGTACTTC. The J gene is TRBJ2-7, the V gene TRBV4-1, with TRBD1 identical over 9 bases. In germline, CDR1 is MGHRA, CDR2 YSYEKL. The J segment lost 5 bases and the V segment lost 5 bases, leaving 10 bases of the junction unmatched. This CDR3 has 15 amino acids.

Ten or more counts support this clonotype. The chain joins TRBV20-1 to TRBJ1-1, with a weak D call TRBD1 (6 bases). This CDR3 is built from 14 residues. Germline lookup yields CDR1 DFQATT and CDR2 SNEGSKA (reference sequence). Trimming left V 0 bases short and J 1 base short, with 9 bases between. DNA for the CDR3: TGCAGTGCTAGAGATCAAGGGGGGAACACTGAAGCTTTCTTT. Protein product: CSARDQGGNTEAFF.

Worth noting for this clonotype: A read error may explain this, as a much larger clone is one base away. The V call is TRBV4-1, the J call TRBJ1-4, with 7 bases fitting TRBD1. Germline V CDR1 and CDR2: MGHRA, YSYEKL. The CDR3 spans 15 residues. The CDR3 loop is CSSSYAGQGGEKLFF. The CDR3 DNA reads TGCTCCAGCAGCTACGCTGGGCAGGGGGGTGAAAAACTGTTTTTT.

This clonotype has at least ten counts. The rearrangement joins TRBV6-1 to TRBJ1-5; no clear D. Trimming left V 6 bases short and J 0 bases short, with 9 bases between. The CDR3 has 14 residues. Per the germline V gene, CDR1 is MNHNS and CDR2 is SASEGT. The CDR3 sequence is CASRAGNSNQPQHF. The DNA for the CDR3 is TGTGCCAGCAGGGCCGGGAATAGCAATCAGCCCCAGCATTTT.

The CDR3 bases are TGCAGTGCTGAGGGAGGGGGGTACGAGCAGTACTTC. It encodes CSAEGGGYEQYF. This chain links TRBV20-1 with TRBJ2-7; D might be TRBD2 (7 bases). CDR1 and CDR2 from the germline V gene are DFQATT and SNEGSKA (reference sequence). This CDR3 has 12 amino acids. V dropped 5 bases and J dropped 4 bases, with 12 bases sitting between them.